Detailed here is one T cell receptor beta chain. What it recognizes is unknown. The data were taken from a study of T cell responses to AZD1222 COVID-19 vaccine. The table came from immunoSEQ multiplex PCR; TCRdb's copy has only in-frame clones and leaves some out. The sample lists 140,000 to 150,000 clones, around nine tenths occurring once. Germline V lookup: CDR1 SGHAT, CDR2 FQNNGV. The CDR3 covers 15 residues. Trimming removed 3 bases at V and 4 bases at J, with 15 bases between. Regarding the study as a whole: Just six AZD1222 recipients were seropositive at baseline.

The material was peripheral blood, obtained on day 0 of MenACWY control vaccination. The origin of this receptor is an adult in good health. The chain has TRBV11-2 and TRBJ1-1, with a weak D call TRBD1 (6 bases). CDR3 protein: CASSLNQGIGTEAFF. As DNA, the CDR3 is TGTGCCAGCAGCTTGAACCAGGGGATCGGCACTGAAGCTTTCTTT.